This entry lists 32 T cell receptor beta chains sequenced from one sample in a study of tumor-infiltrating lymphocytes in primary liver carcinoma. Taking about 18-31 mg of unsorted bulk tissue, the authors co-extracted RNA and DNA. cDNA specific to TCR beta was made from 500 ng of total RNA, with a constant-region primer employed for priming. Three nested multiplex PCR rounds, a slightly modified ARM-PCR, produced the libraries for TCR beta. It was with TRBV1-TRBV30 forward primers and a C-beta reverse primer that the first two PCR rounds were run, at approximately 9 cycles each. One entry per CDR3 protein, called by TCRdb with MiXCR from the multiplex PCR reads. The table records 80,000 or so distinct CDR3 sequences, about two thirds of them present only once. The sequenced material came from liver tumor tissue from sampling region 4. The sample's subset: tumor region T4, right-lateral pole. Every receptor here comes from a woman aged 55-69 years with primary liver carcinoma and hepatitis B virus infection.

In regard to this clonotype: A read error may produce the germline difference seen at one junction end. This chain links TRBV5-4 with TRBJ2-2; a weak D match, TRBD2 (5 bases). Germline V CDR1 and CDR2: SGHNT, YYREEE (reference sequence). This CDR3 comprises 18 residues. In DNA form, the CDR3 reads TGTGCCAGCAGCTTGGGAGGTGGCAAGGGCATGAACACCGGGGAGTTGTTTTTT. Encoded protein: CASSLGGGKGMNTGELFF.

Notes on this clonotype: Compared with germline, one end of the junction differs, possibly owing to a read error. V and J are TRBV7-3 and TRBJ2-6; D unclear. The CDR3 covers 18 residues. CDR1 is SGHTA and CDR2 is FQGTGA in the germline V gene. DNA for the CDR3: TGTGCCTGCAGCTTAAGTGGCAGAAATCGACCTGGGGCCAACGTCCTGACTTTC. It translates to CACSLSGRNRPGANVLTF.

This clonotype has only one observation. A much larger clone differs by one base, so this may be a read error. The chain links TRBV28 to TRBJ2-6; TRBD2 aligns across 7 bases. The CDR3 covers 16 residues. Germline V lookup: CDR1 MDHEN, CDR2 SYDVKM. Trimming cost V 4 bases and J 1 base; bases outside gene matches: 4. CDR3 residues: CASSSRTRSGANVLTF. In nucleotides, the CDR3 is TGTGCCAGCAGTTCCCGGACTAGATCTGGGGCCAACGTCCTGACTTTC.

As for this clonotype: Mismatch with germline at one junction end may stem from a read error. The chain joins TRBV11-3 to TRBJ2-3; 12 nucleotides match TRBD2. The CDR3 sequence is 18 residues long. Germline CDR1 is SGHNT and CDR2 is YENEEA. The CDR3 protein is CASSLGLAGAQTTDAQYF. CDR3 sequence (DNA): TGTGCCAGCAGCTTAGGACTAGCGGGAGCTCAAACCACAGATGCGCAGTATTTT.

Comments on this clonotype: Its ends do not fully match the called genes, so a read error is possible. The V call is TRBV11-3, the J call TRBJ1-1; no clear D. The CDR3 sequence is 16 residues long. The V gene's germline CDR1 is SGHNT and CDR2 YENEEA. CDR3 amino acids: CVSSLAGEYRNTEAFF. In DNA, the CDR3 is TGTGTCAGCAGCTTAGCCGGGGAATACCGGAACACTGAAGCTTTCTTC.

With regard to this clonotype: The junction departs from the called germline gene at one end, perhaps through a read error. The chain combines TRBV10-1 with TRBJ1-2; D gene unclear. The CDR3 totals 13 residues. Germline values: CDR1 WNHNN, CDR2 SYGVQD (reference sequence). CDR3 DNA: TGCGCTAGCAGTGAGAGGTTTTCCTATGGCTACACCTTC. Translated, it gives CASSERFSYGYTF.

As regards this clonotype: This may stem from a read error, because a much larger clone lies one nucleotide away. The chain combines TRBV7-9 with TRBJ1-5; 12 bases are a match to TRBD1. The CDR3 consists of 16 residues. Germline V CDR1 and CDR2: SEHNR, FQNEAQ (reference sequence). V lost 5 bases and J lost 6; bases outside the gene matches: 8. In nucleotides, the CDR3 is TGTGCCAGCAGCGCTGGGGACAGGGGGCGAAGTCAGCCCCAGCATTTT. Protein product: CASSAGDRGRSQPQHF.

Here the CDR3 DNA reads TGTGCCAGCAGTCCGACAAGCAATAGTAATCAGCCCCAGCATTTT. Translated: CASSPTSNSNQPQHF. The gene calls are TRBV12-3 or TRBV12-4 and TRBJ1-5; D not certain. V lost 5 bases to trimming and J lost 4 bases, with 15 bases between them. The CDR3 sequence is 15 residues long.

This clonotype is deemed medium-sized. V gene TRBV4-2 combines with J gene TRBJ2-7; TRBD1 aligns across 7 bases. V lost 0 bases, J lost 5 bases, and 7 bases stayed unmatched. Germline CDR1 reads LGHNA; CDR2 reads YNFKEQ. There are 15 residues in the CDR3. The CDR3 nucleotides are TGTGCCAGCAGCCAAGACCCAAGGGGGCGGGACGAGCAGTACTTC. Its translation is CASSQDPRGRDEQYF.

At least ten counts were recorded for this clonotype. The CDR3 sequence: CASSSRVGRGLRYGYTF. CDR3 nucleotide sequence: TGTGCCAGCAGTTCCCGGGTAGGGAGGGGGCTTCGGTATGGCTACACCTTC. The V call is TRBV12-3 or TRBV12-4, the J call TRBJ1-2; 7 positions agree with TRBD1. CDR3 length: 17 amino acids. Trimming cost V 4 bases and J 5 bases; bases outside gene matches: 16.

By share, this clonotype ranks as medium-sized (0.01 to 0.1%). The CDR3 loop reads CASTPIPPGTYEQYF. For the CDR3, the DNA is TGTGCCAGCACCCCCATCCCACCAGGTACCTACGAGCAGTACTTC. The chain links TRBV11-2 to TRBJ2-7; no firm D call. Germline CDR1 and CDR2: SGHAT and FQNNGV. The CDR3 extends over 15 amino acids. V dropped 7 bases and J dropped 2 bases, with 18 bases sitting between them.

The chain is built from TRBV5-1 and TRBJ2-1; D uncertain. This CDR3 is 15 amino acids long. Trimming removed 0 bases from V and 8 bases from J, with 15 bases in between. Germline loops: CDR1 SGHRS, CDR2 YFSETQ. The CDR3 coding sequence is TGCGCCAGCAGCTTGGAGGACGGAGCGATAGATGAGCAGTTCTTC. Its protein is CASSLEDGAIDEQFF.

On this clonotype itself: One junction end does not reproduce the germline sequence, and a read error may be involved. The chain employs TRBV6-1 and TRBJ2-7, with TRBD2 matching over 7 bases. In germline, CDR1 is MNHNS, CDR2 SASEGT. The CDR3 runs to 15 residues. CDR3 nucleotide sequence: TGTGGCAGCAGCGTTCTAGGGGAGGGTCCCTACGAGCAGTACTTC. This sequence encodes CGSSVLGEGPYEQYF.

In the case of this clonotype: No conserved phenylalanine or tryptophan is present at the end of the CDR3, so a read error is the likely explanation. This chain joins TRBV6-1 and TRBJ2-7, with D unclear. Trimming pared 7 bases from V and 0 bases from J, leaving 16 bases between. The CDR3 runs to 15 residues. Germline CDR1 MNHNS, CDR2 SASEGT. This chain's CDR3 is CASTYGPRSSYEQYL. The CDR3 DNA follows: TGTGCCAGCACATACGGACCTAGGAGCTCCTACGAGCAGTACTTA.

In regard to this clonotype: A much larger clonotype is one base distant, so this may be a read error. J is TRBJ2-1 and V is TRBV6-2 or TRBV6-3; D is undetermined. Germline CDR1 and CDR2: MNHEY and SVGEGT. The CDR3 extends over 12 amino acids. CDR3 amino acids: CVSSYNGDEQFF. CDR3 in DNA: TGTGTCAGCAGTTACAATGGGGATGAGCAGTTCTTC.

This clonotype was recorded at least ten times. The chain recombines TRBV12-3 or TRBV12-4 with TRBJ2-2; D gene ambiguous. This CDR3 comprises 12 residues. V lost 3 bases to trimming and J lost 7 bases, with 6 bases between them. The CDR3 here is CASSLVGGELFF. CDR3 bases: TGTGCCAGCAGTTTGGTGGGCGGGGAGCTGTTTTTT.

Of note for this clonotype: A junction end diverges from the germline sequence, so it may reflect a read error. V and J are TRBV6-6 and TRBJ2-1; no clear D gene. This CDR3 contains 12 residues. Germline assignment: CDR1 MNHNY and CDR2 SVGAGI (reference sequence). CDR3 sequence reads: CVSSNSGAEQSF. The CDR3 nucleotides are TGTGTCAGCAGTAACTCGGGTGCTGAGCAGTCCTTC.

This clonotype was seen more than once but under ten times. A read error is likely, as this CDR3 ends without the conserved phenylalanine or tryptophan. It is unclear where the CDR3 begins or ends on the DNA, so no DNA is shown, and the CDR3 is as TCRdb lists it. The CDR3 region is CASSYRGLAARDTLYL. This rearrangement joins TRBV6-5 to TRBJ2-3; TRBD2, the table's D call, lacks a check against the DNA. Germline V gives CDR1 MNHEY, CDR2 SVGAGI. With termini counted, the CDR3 has 16 amino acids.

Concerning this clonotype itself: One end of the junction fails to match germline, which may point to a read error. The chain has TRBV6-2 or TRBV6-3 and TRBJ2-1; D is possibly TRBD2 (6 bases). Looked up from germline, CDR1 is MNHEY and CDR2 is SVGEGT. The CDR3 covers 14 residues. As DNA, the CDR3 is TGTGTCAGCAGACCCAACGGGGGTTTCAATGAGCAGTTCTTC. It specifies CVSRPNGGFNEQFF.

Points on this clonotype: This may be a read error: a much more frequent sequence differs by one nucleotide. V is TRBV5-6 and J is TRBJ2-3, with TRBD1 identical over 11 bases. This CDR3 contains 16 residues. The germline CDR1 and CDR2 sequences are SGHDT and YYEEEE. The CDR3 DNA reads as TGTGCCAGCAGCTTGAAGGGACAGGGGGTGACAGATGCGCAGTATTTT. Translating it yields CASSLKGQGVTDAQYF. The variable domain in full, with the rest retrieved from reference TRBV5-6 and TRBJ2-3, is DAGVTQSPTHLIKTRGQQVTLRCSPKSGHDTVSWYQQALGQGPQFIFQYYEEEERQRGNFPDRFSGHQFPNYSSELNVNALLLGDSALYLCASSLKGQGVTDAQYFGPGTRLTVL.

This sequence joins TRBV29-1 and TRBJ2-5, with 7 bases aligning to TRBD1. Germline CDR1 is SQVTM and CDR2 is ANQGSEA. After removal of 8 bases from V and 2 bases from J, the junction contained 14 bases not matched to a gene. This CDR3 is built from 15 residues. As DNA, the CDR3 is TGCAGCATTTCCTACAGGGGCAGTTTTCAAGAGACCCAGTACTTC. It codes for CSISYRGSFQETQYF. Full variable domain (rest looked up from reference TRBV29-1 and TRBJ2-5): SAVISQKPSRDICQRGTSLTIQCQVDSQVTMMFWYRQQPGQSLTLIATANQGSEATYESGFVIDKFPISRPNLTFSTLTVSNMSPEDSSIYLCSISYRGSFQETQYFGPGTRLLVL.

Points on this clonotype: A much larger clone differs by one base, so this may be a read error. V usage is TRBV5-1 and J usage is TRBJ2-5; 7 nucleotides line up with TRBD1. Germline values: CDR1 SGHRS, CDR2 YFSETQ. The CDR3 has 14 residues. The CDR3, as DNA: TGCGCCGCAGCAAGGGACAGCTATCAAGAGACCCGGTACTTC. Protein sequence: CAAARDSYQETRYF.

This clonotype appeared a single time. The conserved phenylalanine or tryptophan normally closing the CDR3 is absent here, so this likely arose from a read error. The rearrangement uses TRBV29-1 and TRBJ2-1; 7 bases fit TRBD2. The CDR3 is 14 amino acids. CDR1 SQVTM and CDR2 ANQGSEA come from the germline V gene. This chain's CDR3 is CSGKRGSSYNKQFL. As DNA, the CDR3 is TGCAGCGGCAAGCGGGGCAGCTCCTACAATAAGCAGTTCCTC.

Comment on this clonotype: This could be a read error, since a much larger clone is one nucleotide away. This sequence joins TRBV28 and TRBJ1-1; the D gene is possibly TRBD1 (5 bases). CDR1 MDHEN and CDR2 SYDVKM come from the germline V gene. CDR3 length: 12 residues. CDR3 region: CTSSLLGEEAFF. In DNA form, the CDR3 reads TGTACCAGTTCACTGTTGGGGGAGGAAGCTTTCTTT.

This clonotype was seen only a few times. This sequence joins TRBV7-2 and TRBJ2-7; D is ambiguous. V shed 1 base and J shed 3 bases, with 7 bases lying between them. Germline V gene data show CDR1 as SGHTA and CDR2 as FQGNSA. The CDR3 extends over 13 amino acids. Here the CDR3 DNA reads TGTGCCAGCAGCTTAGGGGCAGGCTACGAGCAGTACTTC. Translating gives CASSLGAGYEQYF.

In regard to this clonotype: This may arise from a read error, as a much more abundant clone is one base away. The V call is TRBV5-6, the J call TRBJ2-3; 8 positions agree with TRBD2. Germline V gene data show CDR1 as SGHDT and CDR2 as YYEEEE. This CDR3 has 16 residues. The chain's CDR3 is CASGSEERTSTDAQYF. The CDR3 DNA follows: TGTGCCAGTGGGTCGGAAGAGAGGACTAGCACAGATGCGCAGTATTTT. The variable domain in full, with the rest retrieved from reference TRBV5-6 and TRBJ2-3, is DAGVTQSPTHLIKTRGQQVTLRCSPKSGHDTVSWYQQALGQGPQFIFQYYEEEERQRGNFPDRFSGHQFPNYSSELNVNALLLGDSALYLCASGSEERTSTDAQYFGPGTRLTVL.

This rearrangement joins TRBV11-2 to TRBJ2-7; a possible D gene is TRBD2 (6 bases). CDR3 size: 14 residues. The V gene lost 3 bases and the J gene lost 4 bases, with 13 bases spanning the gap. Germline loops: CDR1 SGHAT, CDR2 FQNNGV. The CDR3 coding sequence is TGTGCCAGCAGCTTGACTAGTGGTGGTTACGAGCAGTACTTC. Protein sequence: CASSLTSGGYEQYF.

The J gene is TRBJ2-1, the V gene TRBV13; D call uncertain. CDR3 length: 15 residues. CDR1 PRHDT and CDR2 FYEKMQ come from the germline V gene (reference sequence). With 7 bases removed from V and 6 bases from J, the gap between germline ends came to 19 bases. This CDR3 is CASNFYVTRGNEQFF. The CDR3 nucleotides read TGTGCCAGCAACTTCTACGTGACAAGAGGCAATGAGCAGTTCTTC.

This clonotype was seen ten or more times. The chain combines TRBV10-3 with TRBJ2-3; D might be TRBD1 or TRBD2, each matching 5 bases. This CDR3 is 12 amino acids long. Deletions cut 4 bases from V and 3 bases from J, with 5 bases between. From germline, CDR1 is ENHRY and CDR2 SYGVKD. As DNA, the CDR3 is TGTGCCATCAGTGGGGGGACAGATACGCAGTATTTT. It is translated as CAISGGTDTQYF.

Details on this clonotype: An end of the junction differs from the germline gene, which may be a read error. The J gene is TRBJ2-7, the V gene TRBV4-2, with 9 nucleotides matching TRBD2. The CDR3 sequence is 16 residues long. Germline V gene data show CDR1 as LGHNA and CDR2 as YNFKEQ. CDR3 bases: TGTGCCGGCAGCCAGACCCCTAGCGGGAAGGCTGCCGAGCAGTACTTC. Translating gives CAGSQTPSGKAAEQYF.

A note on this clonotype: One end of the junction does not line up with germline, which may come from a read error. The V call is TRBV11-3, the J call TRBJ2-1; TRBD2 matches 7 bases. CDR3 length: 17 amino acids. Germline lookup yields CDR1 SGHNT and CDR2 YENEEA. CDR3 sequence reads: CGSSLGRGEWGLGQQFF. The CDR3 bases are TGTGGCAGCAGCTTAGGTCGGGGGGAGTGGGGTCTCGGTCAGCAGTTCTTC. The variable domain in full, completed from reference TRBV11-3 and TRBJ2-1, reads EAGVVQSPRYKIIEKKQPVAFWCNPISGHNTLYWYLQNLGQGPELLIRYENEEAVDDSQLPKDRFSAERLKGVDSTLKIQPAELGDSAVYLCGSSLGRGEWGLGQQFFGPGTRLTVL.

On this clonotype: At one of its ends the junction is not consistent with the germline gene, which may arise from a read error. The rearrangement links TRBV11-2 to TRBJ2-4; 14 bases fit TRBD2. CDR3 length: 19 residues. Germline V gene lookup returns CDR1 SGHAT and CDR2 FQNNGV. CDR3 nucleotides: TGTACCAGTAGCCCTCGACTAGCGGGAGGGCCTCGGATCAATAACATTCAGTACTTC. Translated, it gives CTSSPRLAGGPRINNIQYF.